This is a list of T cell receptor beta chains from one sample in a study of T-cell memory formation after mild COVID-19. From the 5' RACE reads, TCRdb called clonotypes with MiXCR, one entry per CDR3 protein. The sample includes some 330,000 distinct CDR3 sequences, 20% to 25% seen only once; the top ten take roughly an eighth. The sequenced material came from PBMCs or a T cell subset sorted from them (not recorded which). These receptors were taken from an adult woman who had mild COVID-19 (a few samples of this study predate the infection). Cell type and time point are not known. CDR3s include the opening cysteine and the closing phenylalanine or tryptophan. A D gene is named only where the DNA matches it firmly. Clone size is shown for a subset of rows, as once, few, many or a class of expanded clone.

clone size	CDR3 length	V gene	D gene	J gene	CDR3 DNA	CDR3 protein
few	17	TRBV9	TRBD1	TRBJ2-7	TGTGCCAGCAGCGTAGAGGCAGGGGGCCTGCGGTCGTTTGAGCAGTACTTC	CASSVEAGGLRSFEQYF
few	16	TRBV5-5	NA	TRBJ1-1	TGTGCCAGCAGCCTGGGTTATGGCCCCTGGAACACTGAAGCTTTCTTT	CASSLGYGPWNTEAFF
few	17	TRBV6-1	NA	TRBJ1-3	TGTGCCAGCAGTGAAGTTGGGACACTACTTATTGGAAACACCATATATTTT	CASSEVGTLLIGNTIYF
NA	16	TRBV30	TRBD2	TRBJ2-7	TGTGCCTGGAGTGGGCCTCCCAGCGGGAGGGCCTGCGAGCAGTACTTC	CAWSGPPSGRACEQYF
NA	14	TRBV19	TRBD1	TRBJ1-2	TGTGCCAGTAGTATGGAAGACAGGGGGAATGGCTACACCTTC	CASSMEDRGNGYTF
NA	15	TRBV5-1	TRBD2	TRBJ2-2	TGCGCCAGCAGCTTGGAGATTGGGGGGGACGGGGAGCTGTTTTTT	CASSLEIGGDGELFF
NA	12	TRBV20-1	NA	TRBJ1-2	TGCAGTGCGGTGGGTTTGGACTATGGCTACACCTTC	CSAVGLDYGYTF
NA	12	TRBV11-2	NA	TRBJ2-1	TGTGCCAGCAGCTTATTCTACAATGAGCAGTTCTTC	CASSLFYNEQFF
few	17	TRBV7-9	TRBD2	TRBJ2-5	TGTGCCAGCAGCCCCCCGGGACTAGCGGGAGGCGGGGAGACCCAGTACTTC	CASSPPGLAGGGETQYF
few	15	TRBV4-1	TRBD1	TRBJ2-5	TGCGCCAGCAGCCGGGACAGAGGTACCCTGGGGACCCAGTACTTC	CASSRDRGTLGTQYF
few	16	TRBV4-1	TRBD1	TRBJ2-5	TGCGCCAGCAGCCAAGTACCCGGGACAGTCCAAGAGACCCAGTACTTC	CASSQVPGTVQETQYF
few	14	TRBV20-1	TRBD2	TRBJ2-7	TGCAGTGCTAGGAGGGCGGGAGTTGCTAACGAGCAGTACTTC	CSARRAGVANEQYF
many	12	TRBV12-3/TRBV12-4	NA	TRBJ1-1	TGTGCCAGCGGATTTGGGTCCACTGAAGCTTTCTTT	CASGFGSTEAFF
few	13	TRBV7-8	NA	TRBJ2-7	TGTGCCAGCAGCTTAGCAGGCCGGGTCGAGCAGTACTTC	CASSLAGRVEQYF
NA	15	TRBV27	TRBD2	TRBJ2-3	TGTGCCAGCAGTTTAGGTAGCGGGAGCACAGATACGCAGTATTTT	CASSLGSGSTDTQYF
few	15	TRBV20-1	TRBD2	TRBJ2-7	TGCAGTGCTTCACATGGGACTAGCGGTTACTACGAGCAGTACTTC	CSASHGTSGYYEQYF
few	14	TRBV5-1	NA	TRBJ2-7	TGCGCCAGCAGCTTGGCCCTGGCGAATGACGAGCAGTACTTC	CASSLALANDEQYF